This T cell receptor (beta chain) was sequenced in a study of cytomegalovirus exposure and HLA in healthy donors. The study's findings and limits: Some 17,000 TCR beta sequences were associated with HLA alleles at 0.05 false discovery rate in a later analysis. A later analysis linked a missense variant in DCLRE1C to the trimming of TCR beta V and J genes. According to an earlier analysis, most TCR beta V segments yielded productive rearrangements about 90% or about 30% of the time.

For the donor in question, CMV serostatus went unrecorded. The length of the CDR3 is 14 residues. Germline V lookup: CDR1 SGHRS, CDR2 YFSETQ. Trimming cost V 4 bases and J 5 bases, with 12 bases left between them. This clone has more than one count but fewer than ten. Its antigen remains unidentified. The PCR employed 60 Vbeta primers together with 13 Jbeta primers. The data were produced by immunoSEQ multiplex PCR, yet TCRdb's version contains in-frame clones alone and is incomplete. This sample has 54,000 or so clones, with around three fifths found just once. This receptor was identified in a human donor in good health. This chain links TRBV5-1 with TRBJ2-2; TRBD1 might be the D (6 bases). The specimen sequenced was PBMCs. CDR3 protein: CASSLGQPTGELFF. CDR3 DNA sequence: TGCGCCAGCAGCCTCGGACAGCCGACCGGGGAGCTGTTTTTT.